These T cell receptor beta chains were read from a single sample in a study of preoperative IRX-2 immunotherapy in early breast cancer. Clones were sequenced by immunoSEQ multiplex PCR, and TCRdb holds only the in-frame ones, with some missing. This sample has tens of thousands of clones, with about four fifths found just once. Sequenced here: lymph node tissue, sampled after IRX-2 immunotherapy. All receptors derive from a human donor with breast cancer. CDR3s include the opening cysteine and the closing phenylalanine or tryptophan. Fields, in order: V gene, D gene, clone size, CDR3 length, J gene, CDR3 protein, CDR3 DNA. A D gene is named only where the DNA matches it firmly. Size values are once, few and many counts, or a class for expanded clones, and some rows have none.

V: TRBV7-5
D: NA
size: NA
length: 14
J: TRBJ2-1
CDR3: CASAAVMGGNEQFF
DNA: TGTGCCAGCGCTGCAGTCATGGGGGGTAATGAGCAGTTCTTC

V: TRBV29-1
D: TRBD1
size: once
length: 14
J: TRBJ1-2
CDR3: CSVEGQGRFYGYTF
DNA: TGCAGCGTTGAAGGACAGGGAAGGTTCTATGGCTACACCTTC

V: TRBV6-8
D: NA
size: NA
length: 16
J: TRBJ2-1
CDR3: CASSDSGMVDGNEQFF
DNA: TGTGCCAGCAGTGACTCGGGGATGGTGGACGGAAATGAGCAGTTCTTC

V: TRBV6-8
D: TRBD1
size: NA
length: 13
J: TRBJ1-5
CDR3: CAINQGADQPQHF
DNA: TGTGCCATCAATCAGGGGGCTGATCAGCCCCAGCATTTT

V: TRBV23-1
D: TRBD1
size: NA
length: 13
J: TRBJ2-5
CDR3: CASSSTGGETQYF
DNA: TGCGCCAGCAGCTCGACAGGGGGCGAGACCCAGTACTTC

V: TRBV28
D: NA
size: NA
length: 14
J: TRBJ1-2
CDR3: CASSPGTLSYGYTF
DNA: TGTGCCAGCAGTCCGGGGACACTTTCCTATGGCTACACCTTC

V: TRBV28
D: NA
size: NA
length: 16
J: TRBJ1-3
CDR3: CASSLSGSRWGNTIYF
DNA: TGTGCCAGCAGTTTATCGGGGAGTCGTTGGGGAAACACCATATATTTT

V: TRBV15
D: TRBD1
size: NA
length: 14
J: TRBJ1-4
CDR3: CATSRGQANEKLFF
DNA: TGTGCCACCAGCCGCGGACAGGCTAATGAAAAACTGTTTTTT

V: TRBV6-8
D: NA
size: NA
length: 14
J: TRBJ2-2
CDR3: CASSYITDTGELFF
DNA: TGTGCCAGCAGTTATATTACGGATACCGGGGAGCTGTTTTTT

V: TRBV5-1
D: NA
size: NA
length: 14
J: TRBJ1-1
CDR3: CASSLGTVNTEAFF
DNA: TGCGCCAGCAGCTTGGGCACGGTAAACACTGAAGCTTTCTTT

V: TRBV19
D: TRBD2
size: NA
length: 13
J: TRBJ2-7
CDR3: CASSPSGSYEQYF
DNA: TGTGCCAGTAGCCCTAGCGGCTCCTACGAGCAGTACTTC

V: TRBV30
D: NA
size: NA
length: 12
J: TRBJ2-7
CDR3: CAWRLTEGEQYF
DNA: TGTGCCTGGAGATTAACAGAGGGCGAGCAGTACTTC

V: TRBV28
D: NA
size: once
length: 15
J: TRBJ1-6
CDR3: CASSWSPGLWSPLHF
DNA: TGTGCCAGCAGTTGGTCCCCTGGGCTATGGTCACCCCTCCACTTT

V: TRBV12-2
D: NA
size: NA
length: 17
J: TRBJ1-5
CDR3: CAGQPGTVIISNQPQHF
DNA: TGTGCCGGTCAACCGGGGACAGTCATCATCAGCAATCAGCCCCAGCATTTT

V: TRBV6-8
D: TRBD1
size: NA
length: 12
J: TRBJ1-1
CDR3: CATNRGTTEAFF
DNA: TGTGCCACAAACAGGGGAACCACTGAAGCTTTCTTT

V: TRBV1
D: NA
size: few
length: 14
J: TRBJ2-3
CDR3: CASSQDQATDTQYF
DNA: TGCGCCAGCAGCCAAGACCAGGCCACAGATACGCAGTATTTT

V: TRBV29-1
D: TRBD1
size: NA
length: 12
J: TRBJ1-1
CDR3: CSVWDRATEAFF
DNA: TGCAGCGTTTGGGACAGGGCCACTGAAGCTTTCTTT

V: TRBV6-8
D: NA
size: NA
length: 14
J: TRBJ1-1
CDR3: CASSRDHRNTEAFF
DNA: TGTGCCAGCAGTCGAGACCACAGGAACACTGAAGCTTTCTTT

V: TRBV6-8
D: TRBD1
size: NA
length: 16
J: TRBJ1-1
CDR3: CASRAIGTGGFTEAFF
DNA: TGTGCCAGCAGGGCAATTGGGACAGGGGGATTCACTGAAGCTTTCTTT

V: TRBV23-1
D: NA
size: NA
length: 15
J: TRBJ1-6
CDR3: CASSQDQGNNSPLHF
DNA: TGCGCCAGCAGCCAAGATCAAGGGAATAATTCACCCCTCCACTTT

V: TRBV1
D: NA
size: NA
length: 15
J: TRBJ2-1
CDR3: CASSRVAGGPGEQFF
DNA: TGCGCCAGCAGCCGAGTAGCGGGGGGGCCCGGTGAGCAGTTCTTC

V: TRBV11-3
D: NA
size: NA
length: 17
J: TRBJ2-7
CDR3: CASSFMVWGTGHLEQYF
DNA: TGTGCCAGCAGCTTCATGGTCTGGGGAACAGGCCATCTCGAGCAGTACTTC

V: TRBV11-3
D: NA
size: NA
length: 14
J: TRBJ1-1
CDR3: CASSLLGGTYEAFF
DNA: TGTGCCAGCAGCTTGTTAGGTGGGACCTATGAAGCTTTCTTT

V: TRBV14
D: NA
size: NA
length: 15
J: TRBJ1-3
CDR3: CASSQVFTGTHTIYF
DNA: TGTGCCAGCAGCCAAGTATTCACAGGGACGCACACCATATATTTT

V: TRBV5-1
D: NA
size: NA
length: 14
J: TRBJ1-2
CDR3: CASSPERRGGGYTF
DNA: TGCGCCAGCAGCCCCGAGCGCAGGGGAGGCGGCTACACCTTC

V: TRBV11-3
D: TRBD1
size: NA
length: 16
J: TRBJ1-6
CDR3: CASSLAGTGNGPPLHF
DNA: TGTGCCAGCAGTCTTGCCGGGACAGGGAACGGGCCACCCCTCCACTTT

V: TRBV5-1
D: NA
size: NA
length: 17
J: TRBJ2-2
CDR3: CASSLLQTRANTGELFF
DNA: TGCGCCAGCAGCTTGCTACAGACCCGCGCGAACACCGGGGAGCTGTTTTTT

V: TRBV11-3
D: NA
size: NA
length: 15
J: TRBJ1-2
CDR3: CASSLGTLGEMGYTF
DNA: TGTGCCAGCAGCTTAGGGACCCTGGGGGAAATGGGCTACACCTTC

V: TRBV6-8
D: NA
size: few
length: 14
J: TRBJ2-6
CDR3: CASSYYSGANVLTF
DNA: TGTGCCAGCAGTTACTACTCTGGGGCCAACGTCCTGACTTTC

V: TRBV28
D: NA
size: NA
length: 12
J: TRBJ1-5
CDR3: CASSSPQGPQHF
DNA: TGTGCCAGCAGTTCGCCTCAGGGGCCCCAGCATTTT

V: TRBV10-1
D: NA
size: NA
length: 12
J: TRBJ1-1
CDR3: CASRKGALRAFF
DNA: TGCGCCAGCAGAAAAGGAGCTTTAAGAGCTTTCTTT

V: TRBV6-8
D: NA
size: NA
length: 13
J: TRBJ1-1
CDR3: CASSYSWTSEAFF
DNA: TGTGCCAGCAGTTACTCATGGACTTCTGAAGCTTTCTTT

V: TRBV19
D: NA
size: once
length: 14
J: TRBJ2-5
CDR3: CASSGARFVGTQYF
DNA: TGTGCCAGTAGTGGGGCACGGTTCGTGGGGACCCAGTACTTC

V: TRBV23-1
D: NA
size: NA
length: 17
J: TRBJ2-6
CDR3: CASSPDSESSGANVLTF
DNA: TGCGCCAGCAGTCCCGACAGCGAGAGCTCTGGGGCCAACGTCCTGACTTTC

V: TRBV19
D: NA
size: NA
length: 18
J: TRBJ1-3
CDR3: CASSIGGPGTDSGNTIYF
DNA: TGTGCCAGTAGTATAGGAGGTCCCGGGACTGACTCTGGAAACACCATATATTTT

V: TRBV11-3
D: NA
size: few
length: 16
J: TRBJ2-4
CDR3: CASSRAESLAKNIQYF
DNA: TGTGCCAGCAGCCGGGCTGAAAGTCTAGCCAAAAACATTCAGTACTTC

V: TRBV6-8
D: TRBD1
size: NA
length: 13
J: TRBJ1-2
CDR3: CASSSYRGYGYTF
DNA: TGTGCCAGCAGCTCCTACAGGGGCTATGGCTACACCTTC

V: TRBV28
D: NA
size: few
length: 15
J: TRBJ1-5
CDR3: CASSSPGRDNQPQHF
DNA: TGTGCCAGCAGTTCACCGGGACGGGACAATCAGCCCCAGCATTTT

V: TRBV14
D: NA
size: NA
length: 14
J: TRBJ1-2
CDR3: CASPFDGSNYGYTF
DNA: TGTGCCAGCCCCTTCGACGGTTCTAACTATGGCTACACCTTC

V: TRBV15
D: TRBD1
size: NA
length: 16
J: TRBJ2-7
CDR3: CATSRGDRQFYYEQYF
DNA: TGTGCCACCAGCAGGGGGGACAGGCAGTTCTACTACGAGCAGTACTTC

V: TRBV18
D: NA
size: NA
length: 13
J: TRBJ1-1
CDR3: CASSQSENTEAFF
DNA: TGTGCCAGCTCACAGTCGGAGAACACTGAAGCTTTCTTT

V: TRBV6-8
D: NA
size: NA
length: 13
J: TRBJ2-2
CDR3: CASSLGVTGELFF
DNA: TGTGCCAGCAGTCTTGGGGTGACCGGGGAGCTGTTTTTT

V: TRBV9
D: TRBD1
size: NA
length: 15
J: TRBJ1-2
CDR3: CASTRTGEMGYGYTF
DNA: TGTGCCAGCACCCGGACAGGGGAAATGGGTTATGGCTACACCTTC

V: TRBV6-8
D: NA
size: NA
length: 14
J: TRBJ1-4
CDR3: CASRHRVVPEKLFF
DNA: TGTGCCAGCAGACACAGGGTAGTCCCTGAAAAACTGTTTTTT

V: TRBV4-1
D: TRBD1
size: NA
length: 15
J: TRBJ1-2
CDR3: CASSPEGQALFSYTF
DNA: TGCGCCAGCAGCCCAGAGGGACAGGCCCTATTTAGCTACACCTTC

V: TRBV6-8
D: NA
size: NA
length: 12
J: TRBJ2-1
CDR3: CASRLSYNEQFF
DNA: TGTGCCAGCAGGCTTTCATACAATGAGCAGTTCTTC

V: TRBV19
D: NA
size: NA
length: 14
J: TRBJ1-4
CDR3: CASKMEGTNEKLFF
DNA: TGTGCCAGTAAGATGGAGGGGACTAATGAAAAACTGTTTTTT

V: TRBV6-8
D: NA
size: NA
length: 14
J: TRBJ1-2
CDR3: CASSPRGLHYGYTF
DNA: TGTGCCAGCAGTCCTAGGGGACTCCACTATGGCTACACCTTC

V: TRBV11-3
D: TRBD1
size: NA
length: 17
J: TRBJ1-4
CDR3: CASSLGRGGQHNEKLFF
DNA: TGTGCCAGCAGCTTAGGACGGGGGGGACAGCATAATGAAAAACTGTTTTTT

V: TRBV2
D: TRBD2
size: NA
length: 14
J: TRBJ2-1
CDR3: CASGGTSPYNEQFF
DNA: TGTGCCAGCGGCGGGACTAGCCCCTACAATGAGCAGTTCTTC

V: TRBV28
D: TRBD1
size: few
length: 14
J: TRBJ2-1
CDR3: CASSQPTGGTEQFF
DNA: TGTGCCAGCAGTCAACCTACAGGGGGCACTGAGCAGTTCTTC

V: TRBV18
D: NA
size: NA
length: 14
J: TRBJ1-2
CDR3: CASSPSVGFDGYTF
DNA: TGTGCCAGCTCACCCTCAGTGGGGTTCGATGGCTACACCTTC

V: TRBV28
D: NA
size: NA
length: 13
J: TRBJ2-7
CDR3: CASTTQGVHEQYF
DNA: TGTGCCAGCACCACACAAGGGGTCCACGAGCAGTACTTC

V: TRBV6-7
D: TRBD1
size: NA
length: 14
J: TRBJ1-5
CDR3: CASSSGQGQQPQHF
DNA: TGTGCCAGCAGCTCCGGACAGGGACAACAGCCCCAGCATTTT